The TCR beta chain under discussion was sequenced for a study of shared clonotypes between healthy human individuals. In its sample, this clone was seen once. In the same sample, other DNA sequences code for this CDR3. Germline loops: CDR1 SGHAT, CDR2 FQNNGV. Germline trimming cut 0 bases from V and 4 bases from J; bases unmatched to any gene: 8. CDR3 length: 17 amino acids. Nashville, Tennessee was home to all donors, who were Caucasian adults. Only in-frame clones appear in the TCRdb table, and some are missing; sequencing was by immunoSEQ multiplex PCR. The data show 550,000 to 800,000 clones, with 74% seen just once and under 2% held by the top ten.

Specimen: memory CD4+ T cells sorted from blood. Subset indicated: CD45RA-negative fraction. The TCR sequence derives from a woman younger than 45 in good health. This chain joins TRBV11-2 and TRBJ2-1; 8 nucleotides line up with TRBD1. The chain's CDR3 is CASSLDGGTGGYNEQFF. The CDR3 region has the DNA TGTGCCAGCAGCTTAGATGGAGGGACAGGTGGTTACAATGAGCAGTTCTTC.